These 30 T cell receptor beta chains were all obtained from the same sample, sequenced in a study of T cells in Graves' hyperthyroidism and ophthalmopathy. Template material for amplifying TCR beta CDR3 regions consisted of RNA transcripts. RT-PCR in the first round (using the HTBI primer set) targeted the TCR CDR3. Using its own MiXCR run on the multiplex PCR reads, TCRdb lists one record per CDR3 protein. The sample has fewer than 250,000 distinct CDR3 sequences; 16% are singletons. The sample taken for sequencing was blood. The receptors come from a woman between 18 and 30 years old with Graves' ophthalmopathy.

This clonotype has a count of ten or more. The chain links TRBV6-1 to TRBJ2-3; 9 bases map to TRBD1. V lost 5 bases to trimming and J lost 0 bases; unmatched junction nucleotides: 3. This CDR3 is built from 15 residues. The germline CDR1 and CDR2 sequences are MNHNS and SASEGT. The CDR3 protein is CASSTQGASTDTQYF. CDR3 DNA: TGTGCCAGCAGTACACAGGGGGCTAGCACAGATACGCAGTATTTT.

The J gene is TRBJ2-1, the V gene TRBV20-1; D might be TRBD1 or TRBD2, each matching 6 bases. Germline lookup yields CDR1 DFQATT and CDR2 SNEGSKA (reference sequence). This CDR3 is built from 13 residues. Trimming shortened V by 3 bases and J by 4 bases, and 10 bases separated the two germline ends. The CDR3 loop is CSASGGPYNEQFF. For the CDR3, the DNA is TGCAGTGCTAGCGGGGGCCCTTACAATGAGCAGTTCTTC.

Many counts were recorded for this clonotype. This chain uses TRBV6-2 or TRBV6-3 with TRBJ2-5; 14 nucleotides align to TRBD2. This CDR3 region has 15 residues. V lost 6 bases, J lost 4 bases, and 4 bases stayed unmatched. CDR1 is MNHEY, CDR2 SVGEGT, per germline. Written as DNA, the CDR3 is TGTGCCAGCAGCCGCGGACTAGCGGGAGGAGAGACCCAGTACTTC. Translating gives CASSRGLAGGETQYF.

This clonotype was observed at least ten times. The chain is built from TRBV28 and TRBJ2-4, with 8 bases aligning to TRBD1. Losses at the gene ends were 5 bases for V and 0 bases for J; bases not matched to a gene: 6. Germline lookup yields CDR1 MDHEN and CDR2 SYDVKM. The CDR3 totals 16 residues. This chain's CDR3 is CASSPWTGLAKNIQYF. The CDR3 DNA reads as TGTGCCAGCAGTCCTTGGACAGGGCTAGCCAAAAACATTCAGTACTTC.

V gene TRBV12-3 or TRBV12-4 combines with J gene TRBJ1-6; no clear D gene. The ends were cut back, 6 bases at V and 7 bases at J, with 13 bases in the middle. The CDR3 covers 14 residues. CDR3 loop: CASSETSLNSPLHF. DNA of the CDR3: TGTGCCAGCAGCGAGACCAGCCTGAATTCACCCCTCCACTTT.

This clonotype was picked up one time. The J gene is TRBJ1-4, the V gene TRBV4-1, with TRBD1 identical over 7 bases. Germline values: CDR1 MGHRA, CDR2 YSYEKL. Trimming removed 1 base from V and 7 bases from J; junction bases left unmatched: 15. The CDR3 extends over 18 amino acids. Here the CDR3 reads CASSQGPGQTTGGEKLFF. The CDR3 DNA reads as TGCGCCAGCAGCCAAGGCCCGGGACAGACGACGGGGGGTGAAAAACTGTTTTTT.

This clonotype was counted many times. The CDR3 region is CASSLSNDYNEQFF. The CDR3, as DNA: TGTGCCAGCAGTTTAAGCAATGACTACAATGAGCAGTTCTTC. V and J are TRBV28 and TRBJ2-1; no clear D. V lost 2 bases and J 3 bases, leaving 8 bases between the germline ends. The CDR3 consists of 14 residues. CDR1 is MDHEN, CDR2 SYDVKM, per germline.

This clonotype was detected ten times or more. V is TRBV11-3 and J is TRBJ1-1, with D uncertain. The V and J ends lost 1 base and 6 bases respectively, with 18 bases between them. There are 16 residues in the CDR3. The germline V gene encodes CDR1 SGHNT and CDR2 YENEEA. CDR3 DNA: TGTGCCAGCAGCTTAGTCGGGTGGCAGACGGAGGCTGAAGCTTTCTTT. Translated: CASSLVGWQTEAEAFF.

This clonotype was picked up many times. This sequence joins TRBV28 and TRBJ1-6; 8 bases map to TRBD1. V lost 3 bases and J lost 7; bases outside the gene matches: 2. The CDR3 has 14 amino acids. Germline assignment: CDR1 MDHEN and CDR2 SYDVKM. The CDR3 region is CASSFNRGNSPLHF. CDR3 coding DNA: TGTGCCAGCAGTTTTAACAGGGGGAATTCACCCCTCCACTTT.

Ten or more counts support this clonotype. The chain employs TRBV28 and TRBJ1-1; 9 bases match TRBD1. Germline CDR1 and CDR2: MDHEN and SYDVKM. Trimming cost V 6 bases and J 3 bases; bases outside gene matches: 17. The CDR3 is 18 amino acids. CDR3 region: CASSTPTVGQGIDTEAFF. CDR3 DNA: TGTGCCAGCAGCACACCGACAGTCGGACAGGGGATCGACACTGAAGCTTTCTTT.

This clonotype was found many times. The chain uses TRBV6-2 or TRBV6-3 and TRBJ2-5, with D tentatively TRBD1 (6 bases). The CDR3 extends over 14 amino acids. From germline, CDR1 is MNHEY and CDR2 SVGEGT. V lost 6 bases to trimming and J lost 1 base, with 12 bases between them. This CDR3 reads CASRRSGAQETQYF. CDR3 coding DNA: TGTGCCAGCAGGCGTTCAGGGGCCCAAGAGACCCAGTACTTC.

This clonotype showed up many times. The chain has TRBV7-2 and TRBJ2-7; TRBD2 might be the D (6 bases). Trimming shortened V by 1 base and J by 3 bases, and 10 bases separated the two germline ends. The CDR3 runs to 14 residues. CDR1 and CDR2 (germline): SGHTA, FQGNSA. The CDR3 spells CASSLGGRNYEQYF. In nucleotides, the CDR3 is TGTGCCAGCAGCTTAGGGGGGAGGAACTACGAGCAGTACTTC.

This clonotype has a count of ten or more. This chain uses TRBV5-1 with TRBJ2-2, with 8 nucleotides matching TRBD2. The CDR3 sequence is 16 residues long. The germline V gene encodes CDR1 SGHRS and CDR2 YFSETQ. The junction had 12 bases not matched to a gene; V was cut back by 6 bases and J by 5 bases. The CDR3, as DNA: TGCGCCAGCAAAGATAAGGCGGGAGGAGTAACCGGGGAGCTGTTTTTT. Its protein product is CASKDKAGGVTGELFF.

This clonotype was observed once. The genes are TRBV2 and TRBJ1-2, with D possibly TRBD1 on 5 matching bases. CDR1 SNHLY and CDR2 FYNNEI come from the germline V gene. V lost 1 base and J 6 bases, leaving 12 bases between the germline ends. CDR3 size: 14 residues. The CDR3 protein is CASSEDGGRDGYTF. CDR3 DNA sequence: TGTGCCAGCAGTGAAGATGGTGGCAGGGATGGCTACACCTTC. Supplemented by reference TRBV2 and TRBJ1-2, the full variable domain reads EPEVTQTPSHQVTQMGQEVILRCVPISNHLYFYWYRQILGQKVEFLVSFYNNEISEKSEIFDDQFSVERPDGSNFTLKIRSTKLEDSAMYFCASSEDGGRDGYTFGSGTRLTVV.

The rearrangement joins TRBV2 to TRBJ2-1, with TRBD2 matching 12 bases. The CDR3 totals 14 residues. V shed 6 bases, J shed 9 bases, and the junction held 6 bases outside the gene matches. Germline V gene sequence: CDR1 SNHLY, CDR2 FYNNEI. The CDR3 DNA sequence: TGTGCCAGCAGGGGGACTAGCGGGTCCGTTGAGCAGTTCTTC. This sequence encodes CASRGTSGSVEQFF.

This clonotype was observed at least ten times. CDR3 coding DNA: TGTGCCACCAGCAGAGGGAGAGAGGATTATGAAAAACTGTTTTTT. This encodes CATSRGREDYEKLFF. This chain uses TRBV15 with TRBJ1-4; D is ambiguous. Germline V gives CDR1 LNHNV, CDR2 YYDKDF (reference sequence). The CDR3 sequence is 15 residues long. V lost 1 base and J 6 bases, leaving 12 bases between the germline ends.

Of note for this clonotype: A much bigger clone sits one base away, suggesting this may be a read error. The CDR3 loop reads CASSQAQGPLETQHF. The CDR3 DNA is TGCGCCAGCAGCCAAGCTCAGGGGCCGTTGGAGACCCAGCACTTC. The chain employs TRBV4-1 and TRBJ2-5, with TRBD1 as a possible D gene (6 bases). CDR1 MGHRA and CDR2 YSYEKL come from the germline V gene. The CDR3 is made up of 15 amino acids.

This clonotype was counted ten times or more. The rearrangement joins TRBV6-1 to TRBJ2-5; a possible D gene is TRBD2 (6 bases). The CDR3 extends over 15 amino acids. From germline, CDR1 is MNHNS and CDR2 SASEGT. Trimming pared 7 bases from V and 4 bases from J, leaving 19 bases between. For the CDR3, the DNA is TGTGCCAGCAACCTCCTTCGGGAGCTAGCAGAGACCCAGTACTTC. Translation gives CASNLLRELAETQYF.

The table lists this clonotype with a few counts. This could be a read error, since a much larger clone is one nucleotide away. This chain joins TRBV11-2 and TRBJ2-7; tentatively, D is TRBD1 or TRBD2 (6 bases each). CDR3 size: 13 residues. With 5 bases removed from V and 9 bases from J, the gap between germline ends came to 17 bases. CDR1 is SGHAT and CDR2 is FQNNGV in the germline V gene. CDR3 residues: CASSPNRVSGQYF. In DNA form, the CDR3 reads TGTGCCAGCAGCCCGAACAGGGTTAGCGGGCAGTACTTC.

Concerning this clonotype itself: A much larger clone differs by one base, so this may be a read error. V gene TRBV10-2 combines with J gene TRBJ2-7; tentatively, D is TRBD1 or TRBD2 (5 bases each). Trimming removed 7 bases at V and 1 base at J, with 14 bases between. Looked up from germline, CDR1 is WSHSY and CDR2 is SAAADI. The CDR3 loop spans 14 amino acids. The CDR3 region is CASNRGRGSYEQYF. For the CDR3, the DNA is TGCGCCAGCAATCGGGGACGCGGGTCCTACGAGCAGTACTTC.

This clonotype was counted at least ten times. This chain links TRBV7-2 with TRBJ2-1; a weak D match, TRBD2 (6 bases). This CDR3 comprises 15 residues. Germline CDR1 is SGHTA and CDR2 is FQGNSA. V gave up 5 bases and J gave up 3 bases, with 14 bases separating them. CDR3 in amino acids: CASSRAGIGYNEQFF. In DNA form, the CDR3 reads TGTGCCAGCAGCCGAGCGGGTATAGGCTACAATGAGCAGTTCTTC.

This clonotype has a handful of counts. The rearrangement links TRBV10-3 to TRBJ2-5, with D unclear. This CDR3 has 10 residues. The V gene lost 10 bases and the J gene lost 5 bases, with 8 bases spanning the gap. Per germline, CDR1 ENHRY and CDR2 SYGVKD. The CDR3 is CATGTETQYF. The CDR3 region has the DNA TGTGCCACCGGAACGGAGACCCAGTACTTC.

This clonotype was recorded a few times. This rearrangement joins TRBV6-5 to TRBJ1-4; tentative D call: TRBD1 (5 bases). V lost 0 bases and J 7 bases, leaving 12 bases between the germline ends. Germline lookup yields CDR1 MNHEY and CDR2 SVGAGI. The length of the CDR3 is 15 residues. CDR3: CASSYSIRDFEKLFF. The CDR3 nucleotides are TGTGCCAGCAGTTACTCGATCAGGGACTTTGAAAAACTGTTTTTT.

This clonotype was observed many times. The V call is TRBV12-5, the J call TRBJ2-7; possible D gene TRBD1, 6 bases. Germline values: CDR1 LGHNT, CDR2 FRNRAP. The V end was cut by 5 bases, the J end by 3 bases, with 14 bases between. CDR3 length: 14 residues. In nucleotides, the CDR3 is TGTGCTAGTGGTAGACCCGGACAGTTCTACGAGCAGTACTTC. This sequence encodes CASGRPGQFYEQYF. Complete variable domain (other parts from reference TRBV12-5 and TRBJ2-7): DARVTQTPRHKVTEMGQEVTMRCQPILGHNTVFWYRQTMMQGLELLAYFRNRAPLDDSGMPKDRFSAEMPDATLATLKIQPSEPRDSAVYFCASGRPGQFYEQYFGPGTRLTVT.

In this sample, this clonotype turned up many times. This chain connects TRBV18 to TRBJ1-2; TRBD1 agrees at 7 bases. The V segment lost 3 bases and the J segment 2 bases; nucleotides outside the gene matches: 6. This CDR3 is built from 15 residues. Germline V CDR1 and CDR2: KGHSH, LQKENI. CDR3 loop: CASSPLTGANYGYTF. CDR3 sequence (DNA): TGTGCCAGCTCACCTCTCACAGGGGCCAACTATGGCTACACCTTC.

This clonotype was counted at least ten times. This rearrangement joins TRBV30 to TRBJ2-2; unclear D gene. V lost 5 bases and J 1 base, leaving 5 bases between the germline ends. The germline gives CDR1 GTSNPN, CDR2 SVGIG (reference sequence). This CDR3 contains 12 residues. CDR3 protein: CAWSMNTGELFF. The CDR3 DNA reads TGTGCCTGGTCTATGAACACCGGGGAGCTGTTTTTT. The full variable domain, rest sourced from reference TRBV30 and TRBJ2-2, is SQTIHQWPATLVQPVGSPLSLECTVEGTSNPNLYWYRQAAGRGLQLLFYSVGIGQISSEVPQNLSASRPQDRQFILSSKKLLLSDSGFYLCAWSMNTGELFFGEGSRLTVL.

The table lists this clonotype with many counts. This chain links TRBV5-1 with TRBJ1-1, with D unresolved. V lost 0 bases and J 0 bases, leaving 9 bases between the germline ends. Germline V gene lookup returns CDR1 SGHRS and CDR2 YFSETQ. The CDR3 consists of 15 residues. The CDR3 region is CASSLASGLNTEAFF. The CDR3 coding sequence is TGCGCCAGCAGCTTGGCCAGCGGCCTGAACACTGAAGCTTTCTTT. Complete variable domain (other parts from reference TRBV5-1 and TRBJ1-1): KAGVTQTPRYLIKTRGQQVTLSCSPISGHRSVSWYQQTPGQGLQFLFEYFSETQRNKGNFPGRFSGRQFSNSRSEMNVSTLELGDSALYLCASSLASGLNTEAFFGQGTRLTVV.

The sample holds many counts of this clonotype. The chain carries TRBV7-2 and TRBJ2-5; no firm D call. Germline CDR1 SGHTA, CDR2 FQGNSA. Deletions cut 8 bases from V and 1 base from J, with 20 bases between. The CDR3 is made up of 16 amino acids. The CDR3 here is CASGPRIRRSQETQYF. DNA for the CDR3: TGTGCCAGCGGACCGCGGATTCGGCGGAGCCAAGAGACCCAGTACTTC.

The rearrangement links TRBV7-2 to TRBJ1-6; tentatively, D is TRBD1 (5 bases). The germline CDR1 and CDR2 sequences are SGHTA and FQGNSA. The CDR3 runs 15 residues. Trimming shortened V by 2 bases and J by 7 bases, and 12 bases separated the two germline ends. The CDR3 coding sequence is TGTGCCAGCAGCTTACAGACAGTCCCAAATTCACCCCTCCACTTT. It is translated as CASSLQTVPNSPLHF.

This clonotype was seen a handful of times. The V and J genes are TRBV20-1 and TRBJ2-1; D is tentatively TRBD1 or TRBD2 (6 bases each). The V gene's germline CDR1 is DFQATT and CDR2 SNEGSKA (reference sequence). Trimming took 0 bases from V and 3 from J, leaving 12 bases between them. This CDR3 has 15 residues. CDR3 nucleotides: TGCAGTGCTAGAGATTTGGCGGGACACTACAATGAGCAGTTCTTC. Translated: CSARDLAGHYNEQFF.